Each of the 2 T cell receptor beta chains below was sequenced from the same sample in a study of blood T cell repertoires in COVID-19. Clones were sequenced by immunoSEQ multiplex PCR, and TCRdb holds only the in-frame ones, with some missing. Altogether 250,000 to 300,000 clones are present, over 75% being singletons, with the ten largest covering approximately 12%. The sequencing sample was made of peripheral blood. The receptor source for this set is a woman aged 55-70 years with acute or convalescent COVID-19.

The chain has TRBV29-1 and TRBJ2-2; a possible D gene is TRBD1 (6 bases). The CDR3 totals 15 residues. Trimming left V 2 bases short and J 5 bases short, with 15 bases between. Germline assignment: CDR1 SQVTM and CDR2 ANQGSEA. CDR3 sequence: CSVEPAGARTGELFF. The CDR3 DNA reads TGCAGCGTTGAACCGGCAGGGGCGAGAACCGGGGAGCTGTTTTTT.

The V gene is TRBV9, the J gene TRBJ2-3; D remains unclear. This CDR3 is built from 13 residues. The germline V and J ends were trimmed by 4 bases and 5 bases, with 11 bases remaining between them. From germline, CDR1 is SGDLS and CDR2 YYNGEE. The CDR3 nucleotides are TGTGCCAGCAGCCCAAGGTCGGGAGATACGCAGTATTTT. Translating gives CASSPRSGDTQYF.